The clone carrying this T cell receptor (beta chain) was counted ten times or more. What it recognizes is unknown. This sample is drawn from a study of early T cells in non-severe SARS-CoV-2 infection. Study details: It was bulk RNA from unsorted whole blood that was sequenced, and the chains were unpaired. General observations from the study: Matches to VDJdb favored anti-spike CD8 responses and missed private and CD4 specificities.

The germline V gene encodes CDR1 LGHDT and CDR2 YNNKEL (reference sequence). The CDR3 spans 14 residues. V was pared by 1 base and J by 8 bases, with 7 bases of the junction left unmatched. Individual cDNA molecules were tagged with unique molecular identifiers. MiXCR, applied by TCRdb to the 5' RACE reads, yields one record per CDR3 protein. The sample has about 52,000 distinct CDR3 sequences, 9.5% to 12% seen once; the top ten hold 13%. The receptor was isolated from an adult who was a healthcare worker with PCR-confirmed SARS-CoV-2 infection or an uninfected control (not recorded which). The V call is TRBV3-1, the J call TRBJ1-2; 7 nucleotides align to TRBD1. Sequenced sample: whole blood. The CDR3 sequence is CASSQGTGLSGYTF. The CDR3 DNA is TGTGCCAGCAGCCAAGGGACAGGACTGAGCGGCTACACCTTC.